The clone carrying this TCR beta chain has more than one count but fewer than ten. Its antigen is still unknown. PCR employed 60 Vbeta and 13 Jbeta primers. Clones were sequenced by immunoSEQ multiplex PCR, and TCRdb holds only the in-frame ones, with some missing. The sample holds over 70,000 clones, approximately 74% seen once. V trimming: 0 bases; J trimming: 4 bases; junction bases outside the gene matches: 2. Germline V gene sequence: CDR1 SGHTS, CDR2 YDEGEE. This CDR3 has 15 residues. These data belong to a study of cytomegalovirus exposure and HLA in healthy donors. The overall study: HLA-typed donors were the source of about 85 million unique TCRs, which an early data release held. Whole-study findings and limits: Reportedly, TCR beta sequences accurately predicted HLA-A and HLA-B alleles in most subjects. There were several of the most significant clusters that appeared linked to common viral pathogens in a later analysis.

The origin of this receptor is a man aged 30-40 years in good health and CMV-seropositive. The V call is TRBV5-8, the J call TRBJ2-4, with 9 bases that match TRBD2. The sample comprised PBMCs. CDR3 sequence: CASSLGGGGKNIQYF. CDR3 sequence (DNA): TGTGCCAGCAGCTTGGGCGGGGGGGGGAAAAACATTCAGTACTTC.